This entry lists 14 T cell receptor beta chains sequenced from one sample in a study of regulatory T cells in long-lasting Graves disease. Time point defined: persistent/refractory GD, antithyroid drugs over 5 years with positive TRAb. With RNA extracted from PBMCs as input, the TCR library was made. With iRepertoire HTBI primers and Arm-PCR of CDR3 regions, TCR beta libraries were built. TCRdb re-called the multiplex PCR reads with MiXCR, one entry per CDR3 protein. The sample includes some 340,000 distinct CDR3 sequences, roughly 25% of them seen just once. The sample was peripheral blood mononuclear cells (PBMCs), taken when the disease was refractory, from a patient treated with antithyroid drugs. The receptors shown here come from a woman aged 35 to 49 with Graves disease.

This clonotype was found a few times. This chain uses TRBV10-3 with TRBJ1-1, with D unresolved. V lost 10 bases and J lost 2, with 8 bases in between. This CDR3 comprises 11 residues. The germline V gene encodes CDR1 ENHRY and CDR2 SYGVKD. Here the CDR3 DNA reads TGTGCCACTAAGCTAAACACTGAAGCTTTCTTT. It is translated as CATKLNTEAFF.

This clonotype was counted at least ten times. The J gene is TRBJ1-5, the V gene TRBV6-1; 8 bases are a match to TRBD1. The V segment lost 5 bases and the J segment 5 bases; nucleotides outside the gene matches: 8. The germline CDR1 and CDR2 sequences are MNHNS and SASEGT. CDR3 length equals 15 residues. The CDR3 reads CASSPLGQGDQPQHF. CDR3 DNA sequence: TGTGCCAGCAGTCCGCTTGGACAGGGTGATCAGCCCCAGCATTTT.

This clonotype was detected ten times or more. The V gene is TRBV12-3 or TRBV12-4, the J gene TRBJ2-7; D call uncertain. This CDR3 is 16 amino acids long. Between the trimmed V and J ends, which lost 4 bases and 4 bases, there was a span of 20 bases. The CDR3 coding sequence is TGTGCCAGCAGTTCCCTTTTTACTACATGGCCGTACGAGCAGTACTTC. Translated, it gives CASSSLFTTWPYEQYF.

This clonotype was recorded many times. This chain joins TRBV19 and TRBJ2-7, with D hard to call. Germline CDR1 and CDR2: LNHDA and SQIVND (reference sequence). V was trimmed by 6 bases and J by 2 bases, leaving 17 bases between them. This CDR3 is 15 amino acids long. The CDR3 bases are TGTGCCAGTAGCCTCAGAGGTGACATACCCTACGAGCAGTACTTC. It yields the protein CASSLRGDIPYEQYF.

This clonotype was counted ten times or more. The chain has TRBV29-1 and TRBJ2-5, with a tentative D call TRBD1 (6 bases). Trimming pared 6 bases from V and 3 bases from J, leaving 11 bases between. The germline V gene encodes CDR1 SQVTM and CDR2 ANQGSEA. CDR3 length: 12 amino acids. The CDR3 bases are TGCAGCGTCCGGACAGAAAAAGAGACCCAGTACTTC. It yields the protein CSVRTEKETQYF. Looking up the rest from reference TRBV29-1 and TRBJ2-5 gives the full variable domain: SAVISQKPSRDICQRGTSLTIQCQVDSQVTMMFWYRQQPGQSLTLIATANQGSEATYESGFVIDKFPISRPNLTFSTLTVSNMSPEDSSIYLCSVRTEKETQYFGPGTRLLVL.

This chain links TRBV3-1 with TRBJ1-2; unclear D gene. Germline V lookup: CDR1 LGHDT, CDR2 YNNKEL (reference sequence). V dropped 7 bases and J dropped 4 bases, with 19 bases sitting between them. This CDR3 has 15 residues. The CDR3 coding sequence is TGTGCCAGCAACTCGATCGCAGGAACCTCCTATGGCTACACCTTC. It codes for CASNSIAGTSYGYTF.

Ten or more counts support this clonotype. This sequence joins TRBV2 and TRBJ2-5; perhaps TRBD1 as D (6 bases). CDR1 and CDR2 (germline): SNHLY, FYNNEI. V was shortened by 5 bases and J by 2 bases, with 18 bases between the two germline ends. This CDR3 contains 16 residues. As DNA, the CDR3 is TGTGCCAGCAGTAGAAACGTCGCAGGGGCTCAAGAGACCCAGTACTTC. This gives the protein CASSRNVAGAQETQYF. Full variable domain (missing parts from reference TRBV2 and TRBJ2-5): EPEVTQTPSHQVTQMGQEVILRCVPISNHLYFYWYRQILGQKVEFLVSFYNNEISEKSEIFDDQFSVERPDGSNFTLKIRSTKLEDSAMYFCASSRNVAGAQETQYFGPGTRLLVL.

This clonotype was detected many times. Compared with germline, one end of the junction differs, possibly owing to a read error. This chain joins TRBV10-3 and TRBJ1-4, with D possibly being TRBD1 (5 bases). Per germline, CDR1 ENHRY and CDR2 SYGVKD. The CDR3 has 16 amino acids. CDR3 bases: TGTGCCATCGGTGAAGACGGGGCTCACGGGGTAGAAAAACTGTTTTTT. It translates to CAIGEDGAHGVEKLFF.

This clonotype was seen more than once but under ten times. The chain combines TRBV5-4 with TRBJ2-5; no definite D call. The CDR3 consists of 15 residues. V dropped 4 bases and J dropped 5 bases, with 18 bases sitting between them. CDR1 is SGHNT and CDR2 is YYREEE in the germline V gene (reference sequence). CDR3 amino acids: CASSPETDPGETQYF. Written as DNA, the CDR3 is TGTGCCAGCAGCCCGGAGACGGATCCGGGTGAGACCCAGTACTTC.

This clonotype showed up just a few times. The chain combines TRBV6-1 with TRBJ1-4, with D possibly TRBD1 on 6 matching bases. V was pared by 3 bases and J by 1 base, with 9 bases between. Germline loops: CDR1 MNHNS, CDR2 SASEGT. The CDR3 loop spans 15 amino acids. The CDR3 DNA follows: TGTGCCAGCAGTGACCACAGGGAAACTAATGAAAAACTGTTTTTT. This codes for CASSDHRETNEKLFF.

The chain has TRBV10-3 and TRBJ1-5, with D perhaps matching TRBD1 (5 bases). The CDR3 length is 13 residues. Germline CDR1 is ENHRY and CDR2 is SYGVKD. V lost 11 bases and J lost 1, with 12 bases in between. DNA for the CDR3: TGTGCCGTCATGCAGGGCAGCAATCAGCCCCAGCATTTT. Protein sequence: CAVMQGSNQPQHF.

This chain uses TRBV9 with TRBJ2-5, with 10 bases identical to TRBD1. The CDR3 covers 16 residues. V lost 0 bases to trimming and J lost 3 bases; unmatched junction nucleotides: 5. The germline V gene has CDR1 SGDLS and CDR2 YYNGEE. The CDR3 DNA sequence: TGTGCCAGCAGCGTAGAGGGGACAGGGGTGAAAGAGACCCAGTACTTC. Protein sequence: CASSVEGTGVKETQYF.

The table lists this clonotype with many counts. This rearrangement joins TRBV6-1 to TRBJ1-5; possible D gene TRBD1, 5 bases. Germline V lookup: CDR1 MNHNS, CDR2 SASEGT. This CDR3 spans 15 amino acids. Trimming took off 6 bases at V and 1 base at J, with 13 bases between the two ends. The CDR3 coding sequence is TGTGCCAGCAGGTTCGGACAAGTAAGCAATCAGCCCCAGCATTTT. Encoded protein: CASRFGQVSNQPQHF.

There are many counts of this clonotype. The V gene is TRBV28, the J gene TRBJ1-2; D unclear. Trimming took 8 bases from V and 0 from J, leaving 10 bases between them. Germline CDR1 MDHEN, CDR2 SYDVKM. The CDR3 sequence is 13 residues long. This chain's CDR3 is CASGVPANYGYTF. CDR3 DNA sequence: TGTGCCAGCGGTGTCCCCGCTAACTATGGCTACACCTTC.